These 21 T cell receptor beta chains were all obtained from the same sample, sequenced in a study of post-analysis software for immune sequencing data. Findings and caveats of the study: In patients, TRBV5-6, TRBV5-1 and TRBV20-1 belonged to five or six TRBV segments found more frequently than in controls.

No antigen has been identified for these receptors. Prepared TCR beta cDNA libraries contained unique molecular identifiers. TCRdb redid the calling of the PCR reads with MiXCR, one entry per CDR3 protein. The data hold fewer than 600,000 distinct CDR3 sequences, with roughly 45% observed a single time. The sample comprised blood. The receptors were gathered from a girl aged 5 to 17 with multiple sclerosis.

The CDR3 here is CASSQDPNYEQYF. DNA of the CDR3: TGCGCCAGCAGCCAAGATCCTAACTACGAGCAGTACTTC. The V and J genes are TRBV4-1 and TRBJ2-7; no clear D gene. Germline CDR1 reads MGHRA; CDR2 reads YSYEKL. The CDR3 runs to 13 residues. V was shortened by 0 bases and J by 3 bases, with 6 bases between the two germline ends.

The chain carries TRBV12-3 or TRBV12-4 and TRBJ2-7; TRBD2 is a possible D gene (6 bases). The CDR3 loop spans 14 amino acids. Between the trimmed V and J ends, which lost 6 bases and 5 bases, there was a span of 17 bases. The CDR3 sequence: CASRQGPGVNEQYF. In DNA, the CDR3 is TGTGCCAGCAGACAAGGCCCGGGAGTCAACGAGCAGTACTTC.

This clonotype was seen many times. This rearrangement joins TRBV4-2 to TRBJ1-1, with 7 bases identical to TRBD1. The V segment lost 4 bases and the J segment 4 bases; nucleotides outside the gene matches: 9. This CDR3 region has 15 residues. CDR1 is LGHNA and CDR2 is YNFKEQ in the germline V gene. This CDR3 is CASSPQGGGGTEAFF. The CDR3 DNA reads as TGTGCCAGCAGCCCCCAGGGAGGGGGCGGCACTGAAGCTTTCTTT.

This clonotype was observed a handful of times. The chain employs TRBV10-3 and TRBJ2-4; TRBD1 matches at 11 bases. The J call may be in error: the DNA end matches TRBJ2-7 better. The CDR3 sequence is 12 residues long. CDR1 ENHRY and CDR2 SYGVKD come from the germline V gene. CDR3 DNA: TGTGCCACGGGACAGGGGGAATACGAGCAGTACTTC. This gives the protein CATGQGEYEQYF.

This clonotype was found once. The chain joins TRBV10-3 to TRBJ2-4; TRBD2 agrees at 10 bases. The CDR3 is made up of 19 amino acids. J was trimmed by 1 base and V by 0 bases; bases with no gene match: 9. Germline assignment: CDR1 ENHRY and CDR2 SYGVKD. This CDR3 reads CAISESSSGRAGAKNIQYF. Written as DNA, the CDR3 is TGTGCCATCAGTGAGTCATCGAGCGGGAGGGCCGGGGCCAAAAACATTCAGTACTTC.

The CDR3 coding sequence is TGCATCGTCGAGGGGAGAGGCAGGGGGCCCACCGGGGAGCTGTTTTTT. It encodes CIVEGRGRGPTGELFF. J is TRBJ2-2 and V is TRBV29-1; 8 bases align to TRBD1. The CDR3 is 16 residues long. The germline CDR1 and CDR2 sequences are SQVTM and ANQGSEA.

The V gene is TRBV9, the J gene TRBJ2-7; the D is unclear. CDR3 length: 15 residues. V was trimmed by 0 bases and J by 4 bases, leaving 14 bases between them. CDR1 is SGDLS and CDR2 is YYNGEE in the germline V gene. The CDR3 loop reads CASSVGGEVVYEQYF. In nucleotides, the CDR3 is TGTGCCAGCAGCGTAGGTGGAGAGGTGGTATACGAGCAGTACTTC.

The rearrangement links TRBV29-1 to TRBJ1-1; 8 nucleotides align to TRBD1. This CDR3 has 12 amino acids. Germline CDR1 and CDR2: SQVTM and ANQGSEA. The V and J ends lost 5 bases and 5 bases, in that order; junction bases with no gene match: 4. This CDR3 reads CSVQRQGTEAFF. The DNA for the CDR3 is TGCAGCGTTCAGAGACAGGGGACTGAAGCTTTCTTT.

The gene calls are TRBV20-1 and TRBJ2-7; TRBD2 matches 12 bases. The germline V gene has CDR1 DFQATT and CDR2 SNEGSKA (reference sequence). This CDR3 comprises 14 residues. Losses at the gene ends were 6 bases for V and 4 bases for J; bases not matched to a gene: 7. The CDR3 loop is CSARRLAGEYEQYF. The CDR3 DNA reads TGCAGTGCCCGGAGACTAGCGGGAGAGTACGAGCAGTACTTC.

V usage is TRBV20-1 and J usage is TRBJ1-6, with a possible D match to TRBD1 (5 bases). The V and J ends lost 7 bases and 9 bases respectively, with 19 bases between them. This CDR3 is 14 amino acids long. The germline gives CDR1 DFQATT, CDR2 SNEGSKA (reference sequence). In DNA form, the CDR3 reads TGCAGTGGCCGCAGGGCCGGTGACATTTCACCCCTCCACTTT. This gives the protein CSGRRAGDISPLHF.

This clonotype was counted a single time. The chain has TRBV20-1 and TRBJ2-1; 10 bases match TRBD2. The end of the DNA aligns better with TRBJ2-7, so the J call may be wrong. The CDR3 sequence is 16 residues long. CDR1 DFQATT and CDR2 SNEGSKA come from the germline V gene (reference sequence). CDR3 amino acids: CSARPGTSVSYNEQYF. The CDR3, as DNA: TGCAGTGCTAGACCCGGGACTAGCGTTTCCTACAATGAGCAGTACTTC.

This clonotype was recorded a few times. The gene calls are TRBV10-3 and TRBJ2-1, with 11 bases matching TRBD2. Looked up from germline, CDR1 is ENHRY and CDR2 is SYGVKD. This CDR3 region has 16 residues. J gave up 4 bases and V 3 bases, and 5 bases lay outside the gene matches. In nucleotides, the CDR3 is TGTGCCATCAGTGAAAGTAGCGGGGGGGGGTACAATGAGCAGTTCTTC. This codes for CAISESSGGGYNEQFF.

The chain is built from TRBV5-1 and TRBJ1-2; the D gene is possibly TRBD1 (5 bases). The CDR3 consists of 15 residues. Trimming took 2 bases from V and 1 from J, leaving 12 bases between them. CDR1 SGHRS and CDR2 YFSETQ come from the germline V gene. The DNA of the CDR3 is TGCGCCAGCAGCTTAACCACAGGACTTAACTATGGCTACACCTTC. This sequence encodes CASSLTTGLNYGYTF.

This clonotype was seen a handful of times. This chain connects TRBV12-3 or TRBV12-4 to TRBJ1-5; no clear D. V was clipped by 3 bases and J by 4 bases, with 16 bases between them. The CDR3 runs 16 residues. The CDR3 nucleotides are TGTGCCAGCAGTTTCGGTGCCCGGAGGTCAAATCAGCCCCAGCATTTT. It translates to CASSFGARRSNQPQHF.

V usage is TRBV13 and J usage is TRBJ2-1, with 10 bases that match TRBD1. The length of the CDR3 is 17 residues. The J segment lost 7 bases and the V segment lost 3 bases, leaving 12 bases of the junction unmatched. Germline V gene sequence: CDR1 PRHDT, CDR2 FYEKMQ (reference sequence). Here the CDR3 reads CASSLLTGDRGANEQFF. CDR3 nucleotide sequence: TGTGCCAGCAGCTTGCTTACCGGGGACAGGGGAGCTAATGAGCAGTTCTTC.

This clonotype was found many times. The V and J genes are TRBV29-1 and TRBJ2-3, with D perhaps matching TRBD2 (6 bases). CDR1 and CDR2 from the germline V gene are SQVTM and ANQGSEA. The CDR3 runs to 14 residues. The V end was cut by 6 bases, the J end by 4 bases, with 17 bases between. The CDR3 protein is CSVGSWGVPDTQYF. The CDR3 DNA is TGCAGCGTGGGATCCTGGGGGGTTCCAGATACGCAGTATTTT.

The CDR3 reads CATSDSGPIYEQYF. The CDR3 DNA is TGTGCCACCAGTGACTCAGGACCGATCTACGAGCAGTACTTC. V usage is TRBV24-1 and J usage is TRBJ2-4; D remains unclear. The better agreement between TRBJ2-7 and the DNA end casts doubt on the J call. The germline gives CDR1 KGHDR, CDR2 SFDVKD. The CDR3 totals 14 residues.

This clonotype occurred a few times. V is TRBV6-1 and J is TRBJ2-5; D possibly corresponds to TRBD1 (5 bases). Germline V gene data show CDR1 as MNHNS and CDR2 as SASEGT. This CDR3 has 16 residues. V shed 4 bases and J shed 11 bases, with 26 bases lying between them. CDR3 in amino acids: CASSATDSLGSGEQYF. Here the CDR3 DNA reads TGTGCCAGCAGTGCAACCGACAGCCTAGGGTCTGGAGAGCAGTACTTC.

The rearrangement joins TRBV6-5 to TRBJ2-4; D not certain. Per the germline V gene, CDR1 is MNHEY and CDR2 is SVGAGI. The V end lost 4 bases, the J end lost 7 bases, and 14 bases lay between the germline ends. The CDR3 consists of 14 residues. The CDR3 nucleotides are TGTGCCAGCAGTTTCGAGGCGTTGGGGAACATTCAGTACTTC. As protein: CASSFEALGNIQYF.

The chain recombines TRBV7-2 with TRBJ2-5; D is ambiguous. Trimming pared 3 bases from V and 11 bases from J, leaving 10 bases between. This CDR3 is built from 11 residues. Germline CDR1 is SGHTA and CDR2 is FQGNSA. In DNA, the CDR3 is TGTGCCAGCAGCTTTCACAATGAGCAGTACTTC. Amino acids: CASSFHNEQYF.

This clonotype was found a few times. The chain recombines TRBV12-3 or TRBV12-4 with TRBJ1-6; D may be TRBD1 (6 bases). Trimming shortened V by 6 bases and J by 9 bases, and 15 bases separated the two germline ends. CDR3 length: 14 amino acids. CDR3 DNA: TGTGCCAGCAGCCGGCGAGGGGGGCCTTCACCCCTCCACTTT. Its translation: CASSRRGGPSPLHF.